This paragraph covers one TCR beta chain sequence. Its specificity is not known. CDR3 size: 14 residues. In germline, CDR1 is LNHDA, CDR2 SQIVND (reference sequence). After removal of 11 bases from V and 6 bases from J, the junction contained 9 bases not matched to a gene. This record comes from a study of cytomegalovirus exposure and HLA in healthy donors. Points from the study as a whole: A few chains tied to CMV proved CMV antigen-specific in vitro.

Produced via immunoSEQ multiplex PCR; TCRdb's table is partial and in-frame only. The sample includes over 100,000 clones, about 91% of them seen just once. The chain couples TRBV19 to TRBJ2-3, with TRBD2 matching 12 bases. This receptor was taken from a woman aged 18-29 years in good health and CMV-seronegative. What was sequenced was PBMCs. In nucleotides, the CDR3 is TGTGCCGGATCTAGCGGGGGGGCCGGGGATACGCAGTATTTT. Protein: CAGSSGGAGDTQYF. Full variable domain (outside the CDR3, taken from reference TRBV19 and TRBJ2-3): DGGITQSPKYLFRKEGQNVTLSCEQNLNHDAMYWYRQDPGQGLRLIYYSQIVNDFQKGDIAEGYSVSREKKESFPLTVTSAQKNPTAFYLCAGSSGGAGDTQYFGPGTRLTVL.